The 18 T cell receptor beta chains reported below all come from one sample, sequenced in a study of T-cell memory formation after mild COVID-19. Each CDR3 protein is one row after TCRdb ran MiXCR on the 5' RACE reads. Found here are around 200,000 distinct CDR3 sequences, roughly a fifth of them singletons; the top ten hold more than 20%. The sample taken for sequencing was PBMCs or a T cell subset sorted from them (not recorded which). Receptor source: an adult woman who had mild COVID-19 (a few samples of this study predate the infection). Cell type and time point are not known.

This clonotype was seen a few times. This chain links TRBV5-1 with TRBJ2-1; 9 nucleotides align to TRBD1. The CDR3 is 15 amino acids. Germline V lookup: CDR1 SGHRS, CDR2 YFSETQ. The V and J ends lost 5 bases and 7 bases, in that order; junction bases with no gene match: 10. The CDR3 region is CASSSPGQGGNEQFF. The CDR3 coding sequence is TGCGCCAGCAGTTCTCCGGGACAGGGAGGGAATGAGCAGTTCTTC.

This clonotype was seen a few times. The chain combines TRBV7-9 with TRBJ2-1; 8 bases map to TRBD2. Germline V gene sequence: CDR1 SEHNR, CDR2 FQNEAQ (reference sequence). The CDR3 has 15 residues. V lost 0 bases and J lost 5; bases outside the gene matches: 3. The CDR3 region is CASSLAAGGHNEQFF. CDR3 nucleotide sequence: TGTGCCAGCAGCTTAGCGGCGGGAGGACACAATGAGCAGTTCTTC. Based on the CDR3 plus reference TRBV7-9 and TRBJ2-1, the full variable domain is DTGVSQNPRHKITKRGQNVTFRCDPISEHNRLYWYRQTLGQGPEFLTYFQNEAQLEKSRLLSDRFSAERPKGSFSTLEIQRTEQGDSAMYLCASSLAAGGHNEQFFGPGTRLTVL.

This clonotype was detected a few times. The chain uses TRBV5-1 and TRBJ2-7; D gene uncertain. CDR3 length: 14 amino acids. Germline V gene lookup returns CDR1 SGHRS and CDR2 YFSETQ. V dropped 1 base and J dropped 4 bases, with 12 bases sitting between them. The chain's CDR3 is CASSLSLGVYEQYF. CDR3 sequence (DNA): TGCGCCAGCAGCTTGTCGTTAGGTGTGTACGAGCAGTACTTC.

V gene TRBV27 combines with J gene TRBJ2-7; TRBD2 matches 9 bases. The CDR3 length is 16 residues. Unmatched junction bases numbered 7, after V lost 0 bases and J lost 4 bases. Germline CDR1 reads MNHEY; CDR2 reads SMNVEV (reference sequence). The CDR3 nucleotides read TGTGCCAGCAGTTTATCAGGGACTAGCTCCTATTACGAGCAGTACTTC. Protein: CASSLSGTSSYYEQYF.

CDR3 in amino acids: CASSEGIIYGYTF. CDR3 nucleotides: TGTGCCAGCAGTGAAGGGATTATCTATGGCTACACCTTC. This chain connects TRBV2 to TRBJ1-2; D not certain. The V end lost 1 base, the J end lost 4 bases, and 7 bases lay between the germline ends. Per the germline V gene, CDR1 is SNHLY and CDR2 is FYNNEI. The CDR3 totals 13 residues.

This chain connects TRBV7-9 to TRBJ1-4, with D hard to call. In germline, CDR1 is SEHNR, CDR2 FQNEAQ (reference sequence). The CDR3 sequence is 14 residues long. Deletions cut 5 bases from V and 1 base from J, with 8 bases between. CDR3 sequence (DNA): TGTGCCAGCAGCGCGAAAGGAACTAATGAAAAACTGTTTTTT. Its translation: CASSAKGTNEKLFF. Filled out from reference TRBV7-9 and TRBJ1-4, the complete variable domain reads DTGVSQNPRHKITKRGQNVTFRCDPISEHNRLYWYRQTLGQGPEFLTYFQNEAQLEKSRLLSDRFSAERPKGSFSTLEIQRTEQGDSAMYLCASSAKGTNEKLFFGSGTQLSVL.

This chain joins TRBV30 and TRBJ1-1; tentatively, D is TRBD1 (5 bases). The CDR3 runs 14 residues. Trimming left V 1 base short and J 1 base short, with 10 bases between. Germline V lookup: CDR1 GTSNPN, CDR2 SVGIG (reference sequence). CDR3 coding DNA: TGTGCCTGGAGTGAAGGGGTCCAGAACACTGAAGCTTTCTTT. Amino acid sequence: CAWSEGVQNTEAFF.

The CDR3 region has the DNA TGCAGTGCTAGAGATCTGGGGGGCGGGGACCCCTACACAGATACGCAGTATTTT. It encodes CSARDLGGGDPYTDTQYF. This chain links TRBV20-1 with TRBJ2-3; tentatively, D is TRBD1 or TRBD2 (6 bases each). The length of the CDR3 is 18 residues. In germline, CDR1 is DFQATT, CDR2 SNEGSKA (reference sequence). Trimming left V 0 bases short and J 2 bases short, with 21 bases between.

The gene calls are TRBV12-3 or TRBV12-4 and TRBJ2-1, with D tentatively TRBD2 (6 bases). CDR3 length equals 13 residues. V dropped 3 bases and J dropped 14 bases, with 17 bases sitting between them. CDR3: CASSLKVGGEKFF. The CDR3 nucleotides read TGTGCCAGCAGTTTGAAGGTGGGAGGAGAGAAGTTCTTC.

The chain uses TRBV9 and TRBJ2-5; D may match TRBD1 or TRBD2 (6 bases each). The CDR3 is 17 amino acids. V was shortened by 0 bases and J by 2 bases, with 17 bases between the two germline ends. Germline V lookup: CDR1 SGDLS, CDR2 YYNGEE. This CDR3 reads CASSVGAPQGRQETQYF. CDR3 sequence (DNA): TGTGCCAGCAGCGTAGGAGCCCCCCAGGGGAGGCAAGAGACCCAGTACTTC.

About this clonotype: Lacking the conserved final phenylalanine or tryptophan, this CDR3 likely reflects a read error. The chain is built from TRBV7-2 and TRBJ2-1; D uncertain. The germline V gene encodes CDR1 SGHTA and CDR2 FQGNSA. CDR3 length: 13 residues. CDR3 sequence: CASSLVPYSEQFL. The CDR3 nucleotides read TGTGCCAGCAGCTTAGTCCCATACAGTGAGCAGTTCTTG.

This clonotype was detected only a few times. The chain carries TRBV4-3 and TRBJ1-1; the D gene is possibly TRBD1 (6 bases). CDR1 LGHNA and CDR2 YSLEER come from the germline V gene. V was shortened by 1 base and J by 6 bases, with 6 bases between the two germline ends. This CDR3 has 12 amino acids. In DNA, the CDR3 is TGCGCCAGCAGCCAAGGGACAGCTGAAGCTTTCTTT. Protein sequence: CASSQGTAEAFF.

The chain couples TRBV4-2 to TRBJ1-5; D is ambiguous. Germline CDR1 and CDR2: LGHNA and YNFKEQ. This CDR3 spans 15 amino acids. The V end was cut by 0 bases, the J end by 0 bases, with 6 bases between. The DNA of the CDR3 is TGTGCCAGCAGCCAAGAGGGGAATAGCAATCAGCCCCAGCATTTT. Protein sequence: CASSQEGNSNQPQHF.

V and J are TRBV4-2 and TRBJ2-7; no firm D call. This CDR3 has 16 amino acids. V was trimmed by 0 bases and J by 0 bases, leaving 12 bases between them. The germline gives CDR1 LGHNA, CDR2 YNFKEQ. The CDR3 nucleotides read TGTGCCAGCAGCCAAGATGTTGGGATAACCTCCTACGAGCAGTACTTC. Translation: CASSQDVGITSYEQYF.

CDR3 sequence (DNA): TGTGCCAGCAGTGCACCTAGCGATTACGAGCAGTACTTC. Encoded protein: CASSAPSDYEQYF. J is TRBJ2-7 and V is TRBV2; tentatively, D is TRBD2 (6 bases). Germline assignment: CDR1 SNHLY and CDR2 FYNNEI. V was trimmed by 4 bases and J by 4 bases, leaving 11 bases between them. CDR3 size: 13 residues.

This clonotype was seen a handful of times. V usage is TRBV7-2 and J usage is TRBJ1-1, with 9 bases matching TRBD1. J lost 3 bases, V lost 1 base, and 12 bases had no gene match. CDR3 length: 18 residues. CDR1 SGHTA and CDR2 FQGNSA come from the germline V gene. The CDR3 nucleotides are TGTGCCAGCAGCTTAGGATACCTACAGGGGGCTTTTTACACTGAAGCTTTCTTT. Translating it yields CASSLGYLQGAFYTEAFF.

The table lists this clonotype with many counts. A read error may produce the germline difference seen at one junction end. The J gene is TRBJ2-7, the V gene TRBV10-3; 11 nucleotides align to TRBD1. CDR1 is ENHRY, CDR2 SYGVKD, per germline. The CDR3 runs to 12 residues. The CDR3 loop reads CAISESGTGGVF. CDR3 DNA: TGTGCCATCAGTGAGTCGGGGACAGGGGGTGTCTTC.

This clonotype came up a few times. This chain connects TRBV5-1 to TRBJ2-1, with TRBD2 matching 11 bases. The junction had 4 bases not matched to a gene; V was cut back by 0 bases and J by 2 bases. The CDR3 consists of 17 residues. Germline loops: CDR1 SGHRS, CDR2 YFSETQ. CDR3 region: CASSLATSGEPYNEQFF. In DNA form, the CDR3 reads TGCGCCAGCAGCTTGGCGACTAGCGGGGAACCCTACAATGAGCAGTTCTTC.